The rows below give T cell receptor beta chains drawn from one sample of a study of T cell responses to AZD1222 COVID-19 vaccine. Generated by immunoSEQ multiplex PCR, the TCRdb table keeps only in-frame clones and is missing some. The profile shows nearly 95,000 clones, 80% to 90% of them singletons. The starting material was peripheral blood, obtained 28 days after the second AZD1222 dose. These receptor sequences come from an adult who received the AZD1222 COVID-19 vaccine. Each CDR3 is given with its conserved first and last residue. Fields, in order: V gene, clone size, CDR3 protein. For some rows the clone size is stated as once, few or many, or as a class when expanded; others skip it.

>TRBV29-1|once
CSVGAQGVDNEQFF
>TRBV11-2|-
CASSSKRNSGVQETQYF
>TRBV20-1|once
CSAPREGEAFF
>TRBV7-2|-
CASSSYKLNTIYF
>TRBV19|-
CASRGSEQFF
>TRBV18|once
CASSPGDNSPLHF
>TRBV19|-
CATTDLRGLGQFF
>TRBV20-1|-
CSAGASYEQYF
>TRBV7-3|once
CASSLQGANTGELFF
>TRBV2|-
CASRQGVEYEQYF
>TRBV2|-
CASSPLTGQEGQYF
>TRBV15|-
CATSRGSGGWEQETQYF
>TRBV5-1|-
CASSPSVSGNTIYF
>TRBV30|once
CAWRALGNTEAFF
>TRBV2|few
CASKDRGYGIQYF
>TRBV11-2|-
CASSSFDRGLESPLHF
>TRBV7-9|-
CASSRIGVYNEQFF
>TRBV15|-
CATSRFRGTESSGNTIYF
>TRBV5-1|-
CASRINPDSHTEAFF
>TRBV5-8|-
CASSLMGNQPQHF
>TRBV3-1/TRBV3-2|-
CASRDRGEQYF
>TRBV2|-
CASSEAQGYTEAFF
>TRBV10-1|-
CASRAEGENEKLFF
>TRBV30|-
CAWSVSGNTIYF
>TRBV11-3|once
CASSQGPGVLEQFF
>TRBV5-1|-
CASSFGLAHTDTQYF
>TRBV19|-
CASSSLLPSGNTIYF
>TRBV10-3|-
CAISPGTGNADTEAFF
>TRBV9|-
CASSVTSGSYADTQYF
>TRBV19|-
CASSKETTNEKLFF
>TRBV12-3/TRBV12-4|-
CASSFRGRETQYF
>TRBV2|once
CASSAGTGSYEQYF
>TRBV5-4|-
CASSTGPSKTNEQFF
>TRBV7-2|-
CASSLVRAGNTIYF
>TRBV24-1|-
CATSDTTSGGSYNEQFF
>TRBV7-9|-
CASSQGGSGNTEAFF
>TRBV11-2|-
CASSLGLAGVGYEQYF
>TRBV15|-
CATSRASVSLGDTQYF